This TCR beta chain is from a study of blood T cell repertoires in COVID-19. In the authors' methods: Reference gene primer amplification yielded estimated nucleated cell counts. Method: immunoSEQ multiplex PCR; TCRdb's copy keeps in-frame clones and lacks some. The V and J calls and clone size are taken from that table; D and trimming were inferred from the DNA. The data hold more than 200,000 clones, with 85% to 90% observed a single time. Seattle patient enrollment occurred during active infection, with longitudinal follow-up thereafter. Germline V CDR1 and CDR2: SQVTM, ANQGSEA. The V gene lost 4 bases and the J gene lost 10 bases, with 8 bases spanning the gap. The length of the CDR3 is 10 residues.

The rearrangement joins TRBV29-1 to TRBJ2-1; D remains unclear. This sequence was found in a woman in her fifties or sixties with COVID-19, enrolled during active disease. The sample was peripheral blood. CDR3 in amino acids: CSVAGREQFF. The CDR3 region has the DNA TGCAGCGTTGCAGGCCGAGAGCAGTTCTTC.